What follows is one TCR beta chain and its context. Its target is unknown. The PCR ran on 60 Vbeta and 13 Jbeta primers. The data were produced by immunoSEQ multiplex PCR, yet TCRdb's version contains in-frame clones alone and is incomplete. The table shows some 140,000 clones, with 79% occurring only once. Per germline, CDR1 SGHNT and CDR2 YYREEE (reference sequence). CDR3 length: 15 amino acids. V gave up 0 bases and J gave up 9 bases, with 13 bases separating them. The sample is drawn from a study of cytomegalovirus exposure and HLA in healthy donors. Study-wide context: There were under 130 million unique TCR beta sequences, drawn from around 180 million T cells, in an earlier analysis. The study, taken as a whole, reports: A later analysis found that most CMV-associated TCR beta chains appeared HLA-restricted. Cytomegalovirus status, reportedly, was diagnosed with high specificity and sensitivity by the classifier.

The rearrangement uses TRBV5-4 and TRBJ1-6, with D possibly being TRBD1 (5 bases). Sequenced: PBMCs. The receptor's source is a man aged 40-55 years in good health and CMV-seropositive. DNA of the CDR3: TGTGCCAGCAGCTTGGGGACGGGAGGGACTTCACCCCTCCACTTT. Its translation is CASSLGTGGTSPLHF.